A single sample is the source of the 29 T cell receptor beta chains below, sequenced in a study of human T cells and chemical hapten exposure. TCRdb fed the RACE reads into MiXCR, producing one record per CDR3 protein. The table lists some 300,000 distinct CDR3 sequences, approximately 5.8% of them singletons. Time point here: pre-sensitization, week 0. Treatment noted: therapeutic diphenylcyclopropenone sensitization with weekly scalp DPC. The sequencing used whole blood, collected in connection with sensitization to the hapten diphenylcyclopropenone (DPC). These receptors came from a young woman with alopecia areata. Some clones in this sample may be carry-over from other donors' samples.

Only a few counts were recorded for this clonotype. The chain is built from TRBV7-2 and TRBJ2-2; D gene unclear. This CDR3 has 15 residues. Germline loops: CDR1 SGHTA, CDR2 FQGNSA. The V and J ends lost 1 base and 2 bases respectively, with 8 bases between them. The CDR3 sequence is CASSLVAANTGELFF. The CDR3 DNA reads TGTGCCAGCAGCTTAGTCGCGGCTAACACCGGGGAGCTGTTTTTT.

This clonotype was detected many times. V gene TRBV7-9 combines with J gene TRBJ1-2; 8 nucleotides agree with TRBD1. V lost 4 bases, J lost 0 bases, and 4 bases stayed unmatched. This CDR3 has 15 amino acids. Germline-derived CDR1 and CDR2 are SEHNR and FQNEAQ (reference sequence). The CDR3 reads CASSSSGGPNYGYTF. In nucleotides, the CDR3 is TGTGCCAGCAGCTCATCAGGGGGCCCTAACTATGGCTACACCTTC.

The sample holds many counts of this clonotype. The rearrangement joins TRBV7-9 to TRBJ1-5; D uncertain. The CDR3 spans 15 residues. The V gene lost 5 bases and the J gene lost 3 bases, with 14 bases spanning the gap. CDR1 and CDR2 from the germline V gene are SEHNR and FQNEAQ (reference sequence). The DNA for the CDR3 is TGTGCCAGCAGCGTTTCAGGTTTCCCCAATCAGCCCCAGCATTTT. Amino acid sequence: CASSVSGFPNQPQHF.

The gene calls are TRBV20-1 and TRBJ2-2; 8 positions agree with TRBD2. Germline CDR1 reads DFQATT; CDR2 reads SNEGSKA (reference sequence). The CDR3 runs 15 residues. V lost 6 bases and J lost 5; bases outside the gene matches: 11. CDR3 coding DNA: TGCAGTGCGCTACCCGGGGGGGCAGGGACCGGGGAGCTGTTTTTT. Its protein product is CSALPGGAGTGELFF.

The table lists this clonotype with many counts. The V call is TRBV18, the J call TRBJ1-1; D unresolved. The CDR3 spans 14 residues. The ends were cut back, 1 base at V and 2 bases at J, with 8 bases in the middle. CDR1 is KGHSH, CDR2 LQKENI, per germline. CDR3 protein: CASSPLQDNTEAFF. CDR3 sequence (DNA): TGTGCCAGCTCACCACTTCAGGATAACACTGAAGCTTTCTTT.

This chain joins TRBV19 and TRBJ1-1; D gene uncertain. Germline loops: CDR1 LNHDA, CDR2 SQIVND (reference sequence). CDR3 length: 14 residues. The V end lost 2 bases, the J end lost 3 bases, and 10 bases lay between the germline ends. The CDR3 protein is CASSIWGADTEAFF. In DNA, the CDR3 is TGTGCCAGTAGTATATGGGGAGCGGACACTGAAGCTTTCTTT.

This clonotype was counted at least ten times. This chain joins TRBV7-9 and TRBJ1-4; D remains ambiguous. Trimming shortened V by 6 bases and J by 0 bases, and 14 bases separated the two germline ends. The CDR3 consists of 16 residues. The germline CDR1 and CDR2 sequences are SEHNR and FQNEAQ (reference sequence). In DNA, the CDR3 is TGTGCCAGCAGTTATTCGCTGGCCGCAACTAATGAAAAACTGTTTTTT. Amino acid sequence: CASSYSLAATNEKLFF.

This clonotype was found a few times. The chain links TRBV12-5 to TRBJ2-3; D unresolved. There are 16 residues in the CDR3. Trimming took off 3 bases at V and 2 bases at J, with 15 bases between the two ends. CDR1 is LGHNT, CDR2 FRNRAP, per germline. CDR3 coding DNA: TGTGCTAGTGGTTTCTCTGCCTTAACAGCCACAGATACGCAGTATTTT. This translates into CASGFSALTATDTQYF.

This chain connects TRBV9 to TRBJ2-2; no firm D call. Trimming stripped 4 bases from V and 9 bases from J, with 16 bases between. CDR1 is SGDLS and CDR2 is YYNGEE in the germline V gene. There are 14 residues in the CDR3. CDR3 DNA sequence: TGTGCCAGCAGCTCCCGGGCCCCCGACCGGGAGCTGTTTTTT. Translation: CASSSRAPDRELFF. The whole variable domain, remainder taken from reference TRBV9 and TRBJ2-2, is DSGVTQTPKHLITATGQRVTLRCSPRSGDLSVYWYQQSLDQGLQFLIQYYNGEERAKGNILERFSAQQFPDLHSELNLSSLELGDSALYFCASSSRAPDRELFFGEGSRLTVL.

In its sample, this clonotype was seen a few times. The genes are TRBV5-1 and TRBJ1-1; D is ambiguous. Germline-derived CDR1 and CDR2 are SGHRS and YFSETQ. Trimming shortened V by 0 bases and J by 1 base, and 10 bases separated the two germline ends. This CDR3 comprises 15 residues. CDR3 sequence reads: CASSLASAGNTEAFF. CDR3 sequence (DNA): TGCGCCAGCAGCTTGGCCAGTGCAGGGAACACTGAAGCTTTCTTT.

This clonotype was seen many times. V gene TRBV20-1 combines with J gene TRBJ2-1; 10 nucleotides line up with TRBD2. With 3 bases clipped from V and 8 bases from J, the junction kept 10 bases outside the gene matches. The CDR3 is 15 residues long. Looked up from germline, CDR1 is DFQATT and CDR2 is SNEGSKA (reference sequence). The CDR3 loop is CSARPAGGARDEQFF. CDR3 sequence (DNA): TGCAGTGCTAGGCCAGCGGGGGGGGCTCGGGATGAGCAGTTCTTC.

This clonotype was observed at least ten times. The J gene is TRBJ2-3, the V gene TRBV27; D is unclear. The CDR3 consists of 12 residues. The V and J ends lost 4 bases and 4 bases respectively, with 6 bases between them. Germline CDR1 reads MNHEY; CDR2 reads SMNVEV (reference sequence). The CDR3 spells CASSSSSDTQYF. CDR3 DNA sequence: TGTGCCAGCAGTTCGTCGTCAGATACGCAGTATTTT.

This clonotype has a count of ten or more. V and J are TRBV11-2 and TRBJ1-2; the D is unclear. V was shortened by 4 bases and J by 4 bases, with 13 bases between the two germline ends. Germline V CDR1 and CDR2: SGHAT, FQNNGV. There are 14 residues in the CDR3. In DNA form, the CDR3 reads TGTGCCAGCAGCTCCTTTTCGGCATCCTATGGCTACACCTTC. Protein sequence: CASSSFSASYGYTF.

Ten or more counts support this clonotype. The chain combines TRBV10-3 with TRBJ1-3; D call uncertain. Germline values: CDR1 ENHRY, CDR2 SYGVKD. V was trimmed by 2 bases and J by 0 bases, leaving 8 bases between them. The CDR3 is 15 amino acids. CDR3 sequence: CAISEDGNSGNTIYF. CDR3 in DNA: TGTGCCATCAGTGAGGACGGAAACTCTGGAAACACCATATATTTT.

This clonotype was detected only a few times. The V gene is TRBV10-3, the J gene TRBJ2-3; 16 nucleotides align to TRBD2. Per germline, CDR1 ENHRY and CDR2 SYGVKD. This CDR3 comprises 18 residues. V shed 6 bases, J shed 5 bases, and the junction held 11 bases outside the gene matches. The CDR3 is CAIRTGTSGGAGKDTQYF. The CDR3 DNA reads TGTGCCATCAGGACCGGGACTAGCGGGGGGGCAGGGAAAGATACGCAGTATTTT.

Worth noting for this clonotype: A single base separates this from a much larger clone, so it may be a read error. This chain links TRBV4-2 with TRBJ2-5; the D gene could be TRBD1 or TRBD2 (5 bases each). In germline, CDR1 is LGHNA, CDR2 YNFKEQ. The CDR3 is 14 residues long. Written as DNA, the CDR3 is TGTGTCAGCAGCCAGACCGGGACCCCTGAGACCCAGTACTTC. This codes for CVSSQTGTPETQYF.

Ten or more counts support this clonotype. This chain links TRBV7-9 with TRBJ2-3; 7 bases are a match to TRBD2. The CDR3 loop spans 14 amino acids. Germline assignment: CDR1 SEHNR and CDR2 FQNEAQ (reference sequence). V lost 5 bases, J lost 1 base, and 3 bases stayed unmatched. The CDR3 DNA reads TGTGCCAGCAGCGGGACTACCCGCACAGATACGCAGTATTTT. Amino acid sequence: CASSGTTRTDTQYF.

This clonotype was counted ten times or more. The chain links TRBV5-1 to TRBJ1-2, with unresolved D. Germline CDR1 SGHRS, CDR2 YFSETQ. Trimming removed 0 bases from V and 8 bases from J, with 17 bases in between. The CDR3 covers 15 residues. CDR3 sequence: CASSLGSDSVGGYTF. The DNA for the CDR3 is TGCGCCAGCAGCTTGGGGTCGGACTCGGTCGGCGGCTACACCTTC.

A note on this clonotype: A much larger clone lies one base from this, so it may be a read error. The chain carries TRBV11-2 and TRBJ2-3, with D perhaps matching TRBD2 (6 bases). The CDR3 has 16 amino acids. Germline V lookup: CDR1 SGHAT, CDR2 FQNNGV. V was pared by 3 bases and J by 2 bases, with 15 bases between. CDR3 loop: CASSLEAEGATDTQYF. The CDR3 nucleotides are TGTGCCAGCAGCTTGGAAGCGGAGGGAGCCACAGATACGCAGTATTTT.

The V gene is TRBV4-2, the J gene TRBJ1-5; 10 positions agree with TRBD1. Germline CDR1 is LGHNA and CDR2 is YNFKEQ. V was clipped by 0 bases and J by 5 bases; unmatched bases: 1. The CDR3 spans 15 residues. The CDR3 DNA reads TGTGCCAGCAGCCAAGAGACAGGGGGCTATCAGCCCCAGCATTTT. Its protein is CASSQETGGYQPQHF.

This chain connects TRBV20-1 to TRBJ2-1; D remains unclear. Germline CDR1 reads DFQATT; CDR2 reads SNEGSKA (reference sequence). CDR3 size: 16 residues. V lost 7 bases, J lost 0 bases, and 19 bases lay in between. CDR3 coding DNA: TGCAGTGGCTCCCCCCTTAGGCGTAGCTCCTACAATGAGCAGTTCTTC. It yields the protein CSGSPLRRSSYNEQFF.

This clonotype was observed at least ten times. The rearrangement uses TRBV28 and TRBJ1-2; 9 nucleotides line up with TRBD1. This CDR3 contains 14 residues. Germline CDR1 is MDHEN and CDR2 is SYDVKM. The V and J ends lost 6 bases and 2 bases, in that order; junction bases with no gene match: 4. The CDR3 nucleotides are TGTGCCAGCAGGAGACAGGGGGGGAACTATGGCTACACCTTC. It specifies CASRRQGGNYGYTF.

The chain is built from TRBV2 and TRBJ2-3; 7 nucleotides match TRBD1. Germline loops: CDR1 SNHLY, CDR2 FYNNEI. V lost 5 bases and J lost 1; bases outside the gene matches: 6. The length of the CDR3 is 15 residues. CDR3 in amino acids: CASSPQGIGTDTQYF. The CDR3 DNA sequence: TGTGCCAGCAGTCCACAGGGGATTGGCACAGATACGCAGTATTTT.

The CDR3 loop is CASSYSSGVGYGYTF. The CDR3 DNA reads as TGTGCCAGCAGTTACTCTTCAGGGGTTGGCTATGGCTACACCTTC. The rearrangement links TRBV6-5 to TRBJ1-2; D is possibly TRBD1 (6 bases). V was clipped by 0 bases and J by 4 bases, with 12 bases between them. Germline-derived CDR1 and CDR2 are MNHEY and SVGAGI. This CDR3 has 15 amino acids.

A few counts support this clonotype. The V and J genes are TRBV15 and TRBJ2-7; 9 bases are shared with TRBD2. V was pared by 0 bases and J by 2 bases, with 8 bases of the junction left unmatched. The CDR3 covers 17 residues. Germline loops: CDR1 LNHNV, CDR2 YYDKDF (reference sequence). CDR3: CATSRDLTSGLTYEQYF. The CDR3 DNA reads TGTGCCACCAGCAGAGATTTGACTAGCGGATTGACCTACGAGCAGTACTTC.

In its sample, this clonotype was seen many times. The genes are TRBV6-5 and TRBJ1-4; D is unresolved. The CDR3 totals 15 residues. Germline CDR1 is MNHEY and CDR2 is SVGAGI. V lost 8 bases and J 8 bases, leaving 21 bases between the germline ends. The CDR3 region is CASAWIRDKKEKLFF. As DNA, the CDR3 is TGTGCCAGCGCTTGGATTCGAGACAAAAAAGAAAAACTGTTTTTT.

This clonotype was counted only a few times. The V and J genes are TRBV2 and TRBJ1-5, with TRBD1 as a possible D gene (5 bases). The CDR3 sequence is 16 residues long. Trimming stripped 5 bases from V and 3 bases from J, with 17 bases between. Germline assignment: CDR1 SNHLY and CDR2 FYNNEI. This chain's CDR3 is CASSRFGAEINQPQHF. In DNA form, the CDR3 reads TGTGCCAGCAGTCGCTTTGGGGCAGAGATCAATCAGCCCCAGCATTTT.

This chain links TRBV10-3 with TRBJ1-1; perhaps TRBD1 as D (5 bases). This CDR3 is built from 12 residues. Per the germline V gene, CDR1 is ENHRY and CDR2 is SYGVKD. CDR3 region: CASATVNTEAFF. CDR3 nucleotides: TGTGCTTCGGCGACAGTCAACACTGAAGCTTTCTTT.

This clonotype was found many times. The CDR3 loop is CASSNTGEFNYGYTF. CDR3 DNA sequence: TGTGCCAGCAGCAATACAGGGGAATTTAACTATGGCTACACCTTC. The chain employs TRBV4-2 and TRBJ1-2; the match to TRBD1 covers 7 bases. V shed 5 bases and J 1 base; nucleotides not matched to a gene: 7. CDR3 length: 15 amino acids. The germline V gene has CDR1 LGHNA and CDR2 YNFKEQ.